This T cell receptor (beta chain) was retrieved from a study of CD8 T cells in ankylosing spondylitis. This clonotype was seen a few times. Its specificity is not known. Molecular-barcoded quantitative 5'-RACE produced these TCR beta libraries. TCRdb independently ran MiXCR on the 5' RACE reads; one entry per CDR3 protein. The sample carries a few hundred thousand distinct CDR3 sequences, roughly an eighth recorded once. Overall study findings and caveats: A motif in TCR beta, a set of about eight highly homologous variants, appeared characteristic of ankylosing spondylitis blood. Earlier literature documents some of the motif variants in reactive arthritis synovial fluid and blood. Reportedly, disease-linked clones are significantly enriched in ankylosing spondylitis patients' matched synovial fluid.

Material: blood, either unsorted or a sorted T cell fraction (not recorded which). This TCR was sampled from a male donor with ankylosing spondylitis.

CDR3 amino acids: CASSGRQGNTEAFF. CDR3 coding DNA: TGTGCCAGCAGTGGTCGACAGGGAAACACTGAAGCTTTCTTT. The V and J genes are TRBV2 and TRBJ1-1; 7 bases line up with TRBD1. The V segment lost 4 bases and the J segment 2 bases; nucleotides outside the gene matches: 4. Germline assignment: CDR1 SNHLY and CDR2 FYNNEI. The CDR3 has 14 amino acids.